This T cell receptor (beta chain) was captured by sequencing in a study of T-cell memory formation after mild COVID-19. General study points: Largely, contracting CD4+ clones fell within CM and EM, and contracting CD8+ clones within EMRA.

This clonotype has a handful of counts. Its antigen is as yet unknown. This CDR3 is 17 amino acids long. Trimming cost V 1 base and J 3 bases; bases outside gene matches: 8. Germline V gene sequence: CDR1 LGHNA, CDR2 YNFKEQ. Barcoded TCR alpha and TCR beta cDNA libraries with UMIs came from 5'RACE using constant-segment primers. TCRdb processed the 5' RACE reads anew with MiXCR; each CDR3 protein has one entry. This sample has about 190,000 distinct CDR3 sequences, with approximately 20% found just once. Sample: PBMCs or a T cell subset sorted from them (not recorded which). The genes are TRBV4-2 and TRBJ2-4, with TRBD2 matching over 8 bases. The origin of this receptor is an adult woman who had mild COVID-19 (a few samples of this study predate the infection). Cell type and time point are not known. CDR3 in DNA: TGTGCCAGCAGCCAAGGAATCGGGAGGGGGGGCAAAAACATTCAGTACTTC. It is translated as CASSQGIGRGGKNIQYF.